This T cell receptor (beta chain) was recorded in a study of T cells in tumors after PD-1 blockade. Study outcomes and limitations: In squamous cell carcinoma, under 60% of expanded exhausted clones were novel.

Some clones are missing from TCRdb's copy, which holds only in-frame ones; the method was immunoSEQ multiplex PCR. The sample has 4,500 to 6,000 clones, about 66% seen once. A remark on this clone: Its antigen remains unidentified.

The ends were cut back, 6 bases at V and 3 bases at J, with 9 bases in the middle. Per germline, CDR1 SGHAT and CDR2 FQNNGV. This CDR3 spans 13 amino acids. The V gene is TRBV11-2, the J gene TRBJ2-1; D is perhaps TRBD1 (6 bases). The sequencing here drew on tumor tissue, taken before anti-PD-1 treatment. This sequence originates from a human donor with cutaneous squamous cell carcinoma. The CDR3, as DNA: TGTGCCAGCAGTGCGGACAGCTACAATGAGCAGTTCTTC. Protein: CASSADSYNEQFF.